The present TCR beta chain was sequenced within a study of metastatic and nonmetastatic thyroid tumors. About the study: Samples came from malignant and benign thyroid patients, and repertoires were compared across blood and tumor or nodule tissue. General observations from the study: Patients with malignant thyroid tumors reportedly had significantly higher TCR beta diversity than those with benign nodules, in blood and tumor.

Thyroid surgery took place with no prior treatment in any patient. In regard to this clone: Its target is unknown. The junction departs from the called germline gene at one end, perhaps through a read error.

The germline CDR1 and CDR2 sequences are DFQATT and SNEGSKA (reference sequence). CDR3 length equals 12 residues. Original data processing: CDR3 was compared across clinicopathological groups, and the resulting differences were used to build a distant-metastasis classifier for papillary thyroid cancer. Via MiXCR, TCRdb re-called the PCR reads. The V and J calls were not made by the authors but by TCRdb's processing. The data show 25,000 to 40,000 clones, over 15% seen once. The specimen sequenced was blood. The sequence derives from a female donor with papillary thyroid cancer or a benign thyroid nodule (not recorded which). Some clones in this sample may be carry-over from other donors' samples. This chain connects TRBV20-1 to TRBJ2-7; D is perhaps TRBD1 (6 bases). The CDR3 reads CSDRQVDYEQYF. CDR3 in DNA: TGCAGTGATAGACAGGTCGACTACGAGCAGTACTTC.